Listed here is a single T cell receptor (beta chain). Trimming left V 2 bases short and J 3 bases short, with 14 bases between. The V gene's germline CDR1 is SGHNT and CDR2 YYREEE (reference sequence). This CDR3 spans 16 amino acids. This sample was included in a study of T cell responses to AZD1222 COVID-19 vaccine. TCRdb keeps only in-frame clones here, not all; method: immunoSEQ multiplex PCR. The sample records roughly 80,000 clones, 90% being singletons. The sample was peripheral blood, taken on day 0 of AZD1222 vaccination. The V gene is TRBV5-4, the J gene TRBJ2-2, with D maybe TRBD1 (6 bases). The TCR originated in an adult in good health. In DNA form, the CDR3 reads TGTGCCAGCAGCTTTGACAGGCTAGGCGACACCGGGGAGCTGTTTTTT. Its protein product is CASSFDRLGDTGELFF. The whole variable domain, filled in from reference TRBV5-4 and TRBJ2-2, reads ETGVTQSPTHLIKTRGQQVTLRCSSQSGHNTVSWYQQALGQGPQFIFQYYREEENGRGNFPPRFSGLQFPNYSSELNVNALELDDSALYLCASSFDRLGDTGELFFGEGSRLTVL.